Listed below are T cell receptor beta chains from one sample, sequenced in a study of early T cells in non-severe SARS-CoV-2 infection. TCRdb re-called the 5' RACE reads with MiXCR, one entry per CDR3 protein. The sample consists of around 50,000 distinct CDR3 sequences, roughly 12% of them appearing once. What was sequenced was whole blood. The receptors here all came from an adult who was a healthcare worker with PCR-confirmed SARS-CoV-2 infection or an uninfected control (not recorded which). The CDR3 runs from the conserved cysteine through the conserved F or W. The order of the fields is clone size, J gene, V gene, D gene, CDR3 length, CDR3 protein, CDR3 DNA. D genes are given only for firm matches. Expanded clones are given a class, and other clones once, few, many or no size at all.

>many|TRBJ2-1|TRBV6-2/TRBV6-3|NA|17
CASSPHRVGLAYNEQFF
TGTGCCAGCAGTCCCCACAGGGTAGGGCTCGCCTACAATGAGCAGTTCTTC
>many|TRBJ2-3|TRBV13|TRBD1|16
CASSPTGGAYTDTQYF
TGTGCCAGCAGCCCCACAGGGGGCGCATACACAGATACGCAGTATTTT
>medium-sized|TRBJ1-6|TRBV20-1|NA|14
CSAGSGRFNSPLHF
TGCAGTGCTGGCAGTGGAAGGTTTAATTCACCCCTCCACTTT
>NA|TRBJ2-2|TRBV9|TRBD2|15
CASGVTSGSSGELFF
TGTGCCAGCGGAGTGACTAGCGGGAGCTCCGGGGAGCTGTTTTTT
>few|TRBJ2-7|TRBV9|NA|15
CASSKEGSSPYEQYF
TGTGCCAGCAGCAAAGAGGGGTCCTCCCCCTACGAGCAGTACTTC
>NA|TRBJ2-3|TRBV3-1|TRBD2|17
CASSHGLAARVTDTQYF
TGTGCCAGCAGCCACGGACTAGCGGCGCGGGTTACAGATACGCAGTATTTT
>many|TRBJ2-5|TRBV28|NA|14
CASSPASVPETQYF
TGTGCCAGCAGCCCCGCGAGCGTCCCAGAGACCCAGTACTTC
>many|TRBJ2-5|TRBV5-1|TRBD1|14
CASSPPDRAETQYF
TGCGCCAGCAGCCCGCCGGACAGGGCTGAGACCCAGTACTTC
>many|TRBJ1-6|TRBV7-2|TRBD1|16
CASSLDPGQGISPLHF
TGTGCCAGCAGCTTAGATCCGGGACAGGGGATTTCACCCCTCCACTTT
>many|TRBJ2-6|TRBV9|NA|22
CASSVVQYGGPGVLSGANVLTF
TGTGCCAGCAGCGTAGTTCAGTATGGTGGGCCCGGGGTCCTCTCTGGGGCCAACGTCCTGACTTTC
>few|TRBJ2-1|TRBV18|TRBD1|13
CASSPLTGGDEFF
TGTGCCAGCTCACCCTTGACAGGGGGGGATGAGTTCTTC
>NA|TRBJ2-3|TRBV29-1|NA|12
CSVEHGGDTQYF
TGCAGCGTTGAACACGGGGGAGATACGCAGTATTTT
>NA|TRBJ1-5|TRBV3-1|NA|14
CASSPRGLEQPQHF
TGTGCCAGCAGCCCAAGGGGGTTGGAGCAGCCCCAGCATTTT
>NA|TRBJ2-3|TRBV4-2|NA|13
CASSPVEGHTQYF
TGTGCCAGCAGCCCAGTTGAGGGGCATACGCAGTATTTT
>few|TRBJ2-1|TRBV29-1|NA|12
CSVLRGDNEQFF
TGCAGCGTCCTGCGGGGTGACAATGAGCAGTTCTTC
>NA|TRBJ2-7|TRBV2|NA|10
CASSYYEQYF
TGTGCCAGCAGCTACTACGAGCAGTACTTC
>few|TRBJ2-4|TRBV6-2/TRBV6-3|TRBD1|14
CASSPTGGTTIQYF
TGTGCCAGCAGCCCGACAGGGGGCACAACCATTCAGTACTTC
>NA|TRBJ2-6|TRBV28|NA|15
CASSLTLSGANVLTF
TGTGCCAGCAGTTTAACCCTCTCTGGGGCCAACGTCCTGACTTTC
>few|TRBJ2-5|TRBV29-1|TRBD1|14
CSAKDRGRWETQYF
TGCAGCGCCAAGGACAGGGGGCGATGGGAGACCCAGTACTTC
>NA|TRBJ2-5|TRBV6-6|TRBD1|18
CASSYAKMGQGGRETQYF
TGTGCCAGCAGTTACGCAAAAATGGGACAGGGGGGACGAGAGACCCAGTACTTC
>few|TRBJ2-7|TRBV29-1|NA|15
CSVEETWAGTYEQYF
TGCAGCGTTGAAGAGACTTGGGCAGGGACCTACGAGCAGTACTTC
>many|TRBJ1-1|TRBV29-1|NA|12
CSVWSGGTEAFF
TGCAGCGTTTGGTCGGGAGGGACTGAAGCTTTCTTT
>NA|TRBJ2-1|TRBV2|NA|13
CAGGTAPGLGQFF
TGTGCCGGAGGGACAGCTCCTGGTCTTGGGCAGTTCTTC
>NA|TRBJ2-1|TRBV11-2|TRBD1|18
CASSSYRQGTTPYNEQFF
TGTGCCAGCAGCTCATACCGACAGGGAACCACCCCCTACAATGAGCAGTTCTTC
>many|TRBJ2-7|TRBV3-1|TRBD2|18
CASSRSGLAGGGAYEQYF
TGTGCCAGCAGCCGTTCGGGACTAGCGGGAGGGGGGGCCTACGAGCAGTACTTC
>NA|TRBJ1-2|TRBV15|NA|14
CATSSSKGGSGYTF
TGTGCCACCAGCAGCTCCAAAGGAGGGTCCGGCTACACCTTC
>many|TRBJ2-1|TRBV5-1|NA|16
CASSRLGGMSYNEQFF
TGCGCCAGCAGCCGGCTAGGCGGGATGTCCTACAATGAGCAGTTCTTC
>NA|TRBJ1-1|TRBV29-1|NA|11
CSVVPSPEAFF
TGCAGCGTTGTACCCAGCCCTGAAGCTTTCTTT
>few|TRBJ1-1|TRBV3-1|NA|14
CASSQVQGRTEAFF
TGTGCCAGCAGCCAAGTACAGGGCCGAACTGAAGCTTTCTTT
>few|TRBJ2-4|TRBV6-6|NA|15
CASSYSPGAKNIQYF
TGTGCCAGCAGTTACAGTCCGGGGGCCAAAAACATTCAGTACTTC
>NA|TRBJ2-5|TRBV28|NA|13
CASSTQGQETQYF
TGTGCCAGCAGCACCCAGGGACAAGAGACCCAGTACTTC
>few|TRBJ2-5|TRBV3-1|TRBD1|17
CASSQVGTGPPEETQYF
TGTGCCAGCAGCCAAGTTGGGACAGGGCCGCCCGAAGAGACCCAGTACTTC
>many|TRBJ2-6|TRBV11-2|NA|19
CASSFSGRLPVTGANVLTF
TGTGCCAGCAGCTTCTCAGGGAGACTACCGGTAACTGGGGCCAACGTCCTGACTTTC